The table lists the clone carrying this T cell receptor beta chain with a few counts. The antigen is not known. The record originates from a study of blood T cells in healthy people across ages. Study observations and caveats: Using unsorted PBMCs precluded a conclusive naive versus antigen-experienced comparison.

Trimming at V came to 2 bases and at J to 3 bases, leaving 4 bases not matched to a gene. Per the germline V gene, CDR1 is LNHNV and CDR2 is YYDKDF (reference sequence). This CDR3 comprises 15 residues. Sample-barcoded 5' priming and a J-beta primer mix drove a second PCR of roughly 6 to 12 cycles. TCRdb passed the 5' RACE reads through MiXCR, listing each CDR3 protein once. The table lists fewer than 2,000,000 distinct CDR3 sequences, about two fifths of them singletons. This sequence originates from a human donor in good health. Sequenced material: blood. The chain employs TRBV15 and TRBJ1-5; 7 bases are a match to TRBD1. CDR3 bases: TGTGCCACCAGCAGAATTACAGGGGACAATCAGCCCCAGCATTTT. Protein product: CATSRITGDNQPQHF.